Sequencing of this T cell receptor (beta chain) was carried out in a study of T cell changes during pregnancy in multiple sclerosis (dated by TCRdb to between 2018 and 2021). For the wider study: The study examined how the T cell repertoire changed over the course of pregnancy in women with multiple sclerosis.

The germline V gene (reference sequence) supplies CDR1 MNHEY and CDR2 SMNVEV. Spanning cysteine to phenylalanine, the CDR3 consists of 15 amino acids. The kept DNA is CDR3 alone, 45 bases in frame from the first base. V lost 6 bases and J lost 4 bases, and the count of bases not matched to a germline gene is 7. The method behind the library was the immunoSEQ multiplex PCR assay. The source is immuneACCESS, and TCRdb retained only in-frame sequences with V and J called. Part of the clones is not carried over; for the studies checked, unresolved V genes explain less than half of this, and the remainder is unexplained. The sample profile shows approximately 100,000 clones; roughly nine tenths of them were found once. The biggest ten clones account for 0.8% to 1% of the sample. With regard to this clone: Its antigen is not yet known. No much larger clonotype is one base removed from it; base qualities were not supplied.

This TCR came from a female donor with multiple sclerosis, enrolled in a pregnancy study. The rearranged segments are TRBV27 and TRBJ1-2; a stretch of 11 junction bases matches TRBD1. The sequences come from peripheral blood, collected after pregnancy. The sequence in DNA is TGTGCCAGCAGCGGACAGGGGGCAAAAACCTATGGCTACACCTTC. This gives the protein CASSGQGAKTYGYTF.